These 12 T cell receptor beta chains came from one sample sequenced in a study of T cells in Graves' hyperthyroidism and ophthalmopathy. The investigators amplified TCR beta CDR3 regions from RNA transcripts. RT-PCR in the first round (using the HTBI primer set) targeted the TCR CDR3. In TCRdb, the multiplex PCR reads were re-called with MiXCR into one record per CDR3 protein. This repertoire shows a few hundred thousand distinct CDR3 sequences, 11% to 15% found once; its top ten account for roughly 5.5%. Sequenced input: blood. The receptors were gathered from a woman in her thirties with Graves' hyperthyroidism that later progressed to Graves' ophthalmopathy.

The chain uses TRBV6-1 and TRBJ1-1, with TRBD1 identical over 8 bases. The V gene's germline CDR1 is MNHNS and CDR2 SASEGT. V was pared by 7 bases and J by 0 bases, with 4 bases of the junction left unmatched. CDR3 size: 14 residues. CDR3 DNA: TGTGCCAGCACCAAGGACAGGGTGAACACTGAAGCTTTCTTT. This translates into CASTKDRVNTEAFF.

The table lists this clonotype with a few counts. V and J are TRBV29-1 and TRBJ2-3; 11 bases are shared with TRBD1. CDR1 and CDR2 from the germline V gene are SQVTM and ANQGSEA. The CDR3 spans 18 residues. V lost 4 bases to trimming and J lost 1 base; unmatched junction nucleotides: 13. The CDR3, as DNA: TGCAGCGTTGGGGGCCCCGGACAGGGGGCATATGGCACAGATACGCAGTATTTT. It yields the protein CSVGGPGQGAYGTDTQYF.

This clonotype was observed many times. This chain connects TRBV20-1 to TRBJ2-7; 9 bases line up with TRBD1. CDR3 length equals 14 residues. Germline V gene data show CDR1 as DFQATT and CDR2 as SNEGSKA (reference sequence). With V trimmed by 4 bases and J by 2 bases, 6 bases remained unmatched. The CDR3 sequence is CSATGTGLTYEQYF. For the CDR3, the DNA is TGCAGTGCTACCGGGACAGGGCTTACCTACGAGCAGTACTTC.

The V and J genes are TRBV6-1 and TRBJ2-7; no clear D. The CDR3 runs to 13 residues. The germline V gene has CDR1 MNHNS and CDR2 SASEGT. Trimming left V 7 bases short and J 4 bases short, with 14 bases between. CDR3 in amino acids: CASTRTSPYEQYF. DNA of the CDR3: TGTGCCAGCACTCGGACCTCACCTTACGAGCAGTACTTC.

The chain carries TRBV6-5 and TRBJ1-5; D not certain. The CDR3 is 15 residues long. V lost 0 bases to trimming and J lost 4 bases, with 10 bases between them. Germline-derived CDR1 and CDR2 are MNHEY and SVGAGI. This CDR3 reads CASSYSLTENQPQHF. The DNA for the CDR3 is TGTGCCAGCAGTTACTCCCTGACGGAGAATCAGCCCCAGCATTTT.

This clonotype has a count of ten or more. The chain joins TRBV6-5 to TRBJ2-5, with TRBD1 identical over 8 bases. The CDR3 totals 13 residues. V trimming: 0 bases; J trimming: 12 bases; junction bases outside the gene matches: 6. From germline, CDR1 is MNHEY and CDR2 SVGAGI. The DNA for the CDR3 is TGTGCCAGCAGTTACTCGGGGGACAGGTCTGAGTACTTC. Its translation: CASSYSGDRSEYF.

The rearrangement joins TRBV27 to TRBJ1-2, with TRBD1 identical over 8 bases. CDR3 length: 14 residues. Trimming took 2 bases from V and 4 from J; bases not matched to a gene: 3. Germline loops: CDR1 MNHEY, CDR2 SMNVEV (reference sequence). Here the CDR3 DNA reads TGTGCCAGCAGTTTAGGACAGGGTACCTATGGCTACACCTTC. Protein product: CASSLGQGTYGYTF.

In its sample, this clonotype was seen a few times. J is TRBJ2-1 and V is TRBV11-3, with a tentative D call TRBD2 (6 bases). V was pared by 0 bases and J by 0 bases, with 15 bases between. The CDR3 has 18 amino acids. From germline, CDR1 is SGHNT and CDR2 YENEEA. The CDR3 sequence: CASSLDSGVYSSYNEQFF. The CDR3 nucleotides are TGTGCCAGCAGCTTAGATAGCGGAGTATATAGCTCCTACAATGAGCAGTTCTTC.

This clonotype was recorded at least ten times. This chain links TRBV3-1 with TRBJ1-2; tentatively, D is TRBD1 (5 bases). This CDR3 is 14 amino acids long. V was clipped by 0 bases and J by 6 bases, with 11 bases between them. CDR1 and CDR2 from the germline V gene are LGHDT and YNNKEL (reference sequence). CDR3 DNA sequence: TGTGCCAGCAGCCAAGAGTCCAGGGTCGATGGCTACACCTTC. Translation gives CASSQESRVDGYTF. Filled out from reference TRBV3-1 and TRBJ1-2, the complete variable domain reads DTAVSQTPKYLVTQMGNDKSIKCEQNLGHDTMYWYKQDSKKFLKIMFSYNNKELIINETVPNRFSPKSPDKAHLNLHINSLELGDSAVYFCASSQESRVDGYTFGSGTRLTVV.

This CDR3 is CATSARSNTEAFF. The CDR3 DNA reads as TGTGCCACCAGCGCCAGGTCGAACACTGAAGCTTTCTTT. The rearrangement joins TRBV15 to TRBJ1-1; D is undetermined. V gave up 5 bases and J gave up 1 base, with 8 bases separating them. The CDR3 extends over 13 amino acids. Germline V gene lookup returns CDR1 LNHNV and CDR2 YYDKDF (reference sequence). The variable domain in full, completed from reference TRBV15 and TRBJ1-1, reads DAMVIQNPRYQVTQFGKPVTLSCSQTLNHNVMYWYQQKSSQAPKLLFHYYDKDFNNEADTPDNFQSRRPNTSFCFLDIRSPGLGDTAMYLCATSARSNTEAFFGQGTRLTVV.

In its sample, this clonotype was seen many times. The junction does not match germline at one end; this may be a read error. The rearrangement links TRBV28 to TRBJ2-2; 9 bases match TRBD2. Germline V CDR1 and CDR2: MDHEN, SYDVKM. The CDR3 totals 15 residues. The CDR3 bases are TGTGCCAGCAGTCTCGGACTAGCGAAGACCGGGGAGCTGTTTTTT. It specifies CASSLGLAKTGELFF.

The chain combines TRBV12-3 or TRBV12-4 with TRBJ2-7; 8 bases align to TRBD2. CDR3 length: 12 residues. The CDR3 here is CVTSGSGYEQYF. CDR3 bases: TGTGTCACCAGCGGGAGCGGATACGAGCAGTACTTC.